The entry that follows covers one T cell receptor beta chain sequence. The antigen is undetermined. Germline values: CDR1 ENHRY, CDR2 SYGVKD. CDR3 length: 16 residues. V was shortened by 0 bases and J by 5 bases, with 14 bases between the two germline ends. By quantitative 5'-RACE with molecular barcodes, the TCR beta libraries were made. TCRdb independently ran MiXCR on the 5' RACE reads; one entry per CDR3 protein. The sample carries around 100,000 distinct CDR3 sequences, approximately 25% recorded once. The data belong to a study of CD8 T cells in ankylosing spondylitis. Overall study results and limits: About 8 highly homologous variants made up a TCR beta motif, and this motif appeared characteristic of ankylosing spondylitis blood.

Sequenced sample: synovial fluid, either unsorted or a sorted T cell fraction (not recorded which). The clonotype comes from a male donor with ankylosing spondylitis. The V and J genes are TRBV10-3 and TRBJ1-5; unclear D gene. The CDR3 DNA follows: TGTGCCATCAGTGAGTCGGGAGGAGTGGGGTATCAGCCCCAGCATTTT. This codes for CAISESGGVGYQPQHF.